Described below is a single T cell receptor beta chain sequence and its context. The germline V and J ends were trimmed by 3 bases and 6 bases, with 15 bases remaining between them. The CDR3 spans 14 residues. Germline V gene lookup returns CDR1 KGHSH and CDR2 LQKENI. The data belong to a study of blood T cell repertoires in COVID-19. Overall study context: Sources were T cells, B-cell-depleted T cells, or PBMCs; the material itself was cDNA or gDNA.

Per the authors' pipeline: From reference gene primer amplification, estimates of nucleated cell counts were derived. Produced via immunoSEQ multiplex PCR; TCRdb's table is partial and in-frame only. The V and J calls and clone size are taken from that table; D and trimming were inferred from the DNA. The data contain 62,000 or so clones, about 88% of them seen just once; the ten biggest clones take up about 8.1%. The chain is built from TRBV18 and TRBJ2-7; a possible D gene is TRBD2 (7 bases). The origin of this receptor is a man in his fifties with active COVID-19. The sample consisted of peripheral blood. CDR3 in DNA: TGTGCCAGCTCACCGGGGGGGGGCTCGGGCGAGCAGTACTTC. Translating it yields CASSPGGGSGEQYF.